What follows are 26 T cell receptor beta chains derived from one specimen sequenced in a study of PD-1 blockade in classical Hodgkin lymphoma. The time point is: cycle 4 day 1 (C4D1), after more than five weeks of nivolumab. Brentuximab vedotin exposure varied, and every patient relapsed after autologous stem cell transplantation. Here immunoSEQ multiplex PCR was the method, and the copy in TCRdb shows in-frame clones only, minus some. There are about 50,000 clones in the sample; roughly 89% occur only once, and about 15% lies in the top ten. Specimen: peripheral blood mononuclear cells (PBMCs), collected before the fourth cycle of nivolumab. Receptors were obtained from a human donor with classical Hodgkin lymphoma.

The chain is built from TRBV11-2 and TRBJ2-7, with D perhaps being TRBD1 or TRBD2 (5 bases each). CDR1 SGHAT and CDR2 FQNNGV come from the germline V gene. V was cut by 1 base and J by 6 bases, with 13 bases left in between. This CDR3 region has 14 residues. The CDR3 here is CASSLVWGPPEQYF. CDR3 nucleotide sequence: TGTGCCAGCAGCTTAGTTTGGGGACCTCCCGAGCAGTACTTC.

This rearrangement joins TRBV19 to TRBJ2-5; 9 bases line up with TRBD1. The CDR3 runs 14 residues. V shed 1 base, J shed 7 bases, and the junction held 4 bases outside the gene matches. Germline V gene data show CDR1 as LNHDA and CDR2 as SQIVND (reference sequence). The CDR3 reads CASSIGDRVGTQYF. CDR3 DNA: TGTGCCAGTAGTATAGGGGACAGGGTCGGGACCCAGTACTTC.

The J gene is TRBJ2-1, the V gene TRBV30; D call uncertain. The CDR3 extends over 13 amino acids. V lost 2 bases, J lost 8 bases, and 13 bases lay in between. Germline CDR1 reads GTSNPN; CDR2 reads SVGIG (reference sequence). CDR3 region: CAWSTSTEDEQFF. The DNA of the CDR3 is TGTGCCTGGAGTACCTCGACGGAAGATGAGCAGTTCTTC.

This rearrangement joins TRBV9 to TRBJ2-7; TRBD2 is a possible D gene (5 bases). Trimming removed 0 bases at V and 3 bases at J, with 7 bases between. The CDR3 sequence is 13 residues long. Germline CDR1 is SGDLS and CDR2 is YYNGEE. Here the CDR3 reads CASSVGTVYEQYF. Written as DNA, the CDR3 is TGTGCCAGCAGCGTAGGGACTGTCTACGAGCAGTACTTC.

The chain has TRBV30 and TRBJ2-3; TRBD2 matches at 12 bases. This CDR3 is built from 16 residues. Per germline, CDR1 GTSNPN and CDR2 SVGIG (reference sequence). Trimming cost V 2 bases and J 7 bases; bases outside gene matches: 10. The CDR3 sequence: CAWSPRTSGDVNTQYF. CDR3 sequence (DNA): TGTGCCTGGAGTCCTCGGACTAGCGGGGATGTAAATACGCAGTATTTT.

The chain carries TRBV11-3 and TRBJ2-7; D is unclear. V lost 5 bases, J lost 2 bases, and 7 bases lay in between. Germline V lookup: CDR1 SGHNT, CDR2 YENEEA. The CDR3 sequence is 12 residues long. In DNA, the CDR3 is TGTGCCAGCAGCGCGACGCCCTACGAGCAGTACTTC. It codes for CASSATPYEQYF.

This clone occurred a few times. The chain joins TRBV6-5 to TRBJ1-3; tentatively, D is TRBD1 (5 bases). Trimming took off 7 bases at V and 0 bases at J, with 10 bases between the two ends. The CDR3 spans 14 residues. The germline CDR1 and CDR2 sequences are MNHEY and SVGAGI. The CDR3 region is CASTSGFSGNTIYF. DNA of the CDR3: TGTGCCAGCACCTCAGGGTTCTCTGGAAACACCATATATTTT.

The V gene is TRBV27, the J gene TRBJ1-4; D call uncertain. This CDR3 is built from 13 residues. The V end was cut by 1 base, the J end by 3 bases, with 3 bases between. Germline-derived CDR1 and CDR2 are MNHEY and SMNVEV (reference sequence). CDR3 bases: TGTGCCAGCAGTTTATTTCCTAATGAAAAACTGTTTTTT. This translates into CASSLFPNEKLFF.

A single count supports this clone. This chain uses TRBV27 with TRBJ2-1; D might be TRBD2 (7 bases). The CDR3 length is 17 residues. CDR1 is MNHEY and CDR2 is SMNVEV in the germline V gene (reference sequence). Trimming shortened V by 3 bases and J by 0 bases, and 15 bases separated the two germline ends. DNA for the CDR3: TGTGCCAGCAGTTTGGGGGCTAGCGGTAGCTCCTACAATGAGCAGTTCTTC. This gives the protein CASSLGASGSSYNEQFF.

The chain couples TRBV20-1 to TRBJ2-3; D might be TRBD2 (6 bases). With 7 bases removed from V and 6 bases from J, the gap between germline ends came to 11 bases. CDR1 is DFQATT and CDR2 is SNEGSKA in the germline V gene (reference sequence). The CDR3 spans 11 residues. The CDR3 DNA reads as TGCAGTGTCCGTGGGGGGGATACGCAGTATTTT. Translating it yields CSVRGGDTQYF.

This clone was counted only a few times. This chain uses TRBV11-3 with TRBJ2-3, with D unresolved. V shed 1 base and J shed 4 bases, with 9 bases lying between them. Germline V gene lookup returns CDR1 SGHNT and CDR2 YENEEA. This CDR3 has 14 amino acids. The CDR3 loop is CASSLGARADTQYF. CDR3 coding DNA: TGTGCCAGCAGCTTAGGGGCTAGGGCAGATACGCAGTATTTT.

The chain links TRBV27 to TRBJ2-1; TRBD1 might be the D (6 bases). Germline V gene lookup returns CDR1 MNHEY and CDR2 SMNVEV (reference sequence). CDR3 length: 15 residues. Trimming shortened V by 6 bases and J by 3 bases, and 15 bases separated the two germline ends. The CDR3 here is CASRISTGSYNEQFF. The DNA for the CDR3 is TGTGCCAGCAGGATAAGTACAGGGAGCTACAATGAGCAGTTCTTC.

This clone occurred a few times. The chain uses TRBV5-5 and TRBJ1-1; tentatively, D is TRBD1 (6 bases). Germline CDR1 SGHKS, CDR2 YYEKEE (reference sequence). Trimming took 6 bases from V and 1 from J, leaving 10 bases between them. The CDR3 length is 13 residues. CDR3 loop: CASTEGGNTEAFF. In DNA form, the CDR3 reads TGTGCCAGCACCGAGGGGGGGAACACTGAAGCTTTCTTT.

The chain recombines TRBV7-9 with TRBJ2-1; maybe TRBD1 (5 bases). Germline V gives CDR1 SEHNR, CDR2 FQNEAQ (reference sequence). Deletions cut 5 bases from V and 5 bases from J, with 19 bases between. This CDR3 spans 16 amino acids. CDR3 amino acids: CASSQLGARDDNEQFF. The CDR3 nucleotides are TGTGCCAGCAGCCAATTAGGGGCCAGAGACGACAATGAGCAGTTCTTC.

The chain has TRBV16 and TRBJ1-2; tentative D call: TRBD1 (6 bases). The length of the CDR3 is 14 residues. The V and J ends lost 3 bases and 13 bases respectively, with 21 bases between them. CDR1 and CDR2 (germline): KGHSY, FQNENV. The CDR3 is CASSHSGGTPGSTF. The CDR3 coding sequence is TGTGCCAGCAGCCACTCCGGGGGGACACCGGGTTCCACCTTC.

The chain is built from TRBV6-1 and TRBJ2-7; unclear D gene. The CDR3 is 11 amino acids. Trimming removed 5 bases from V and 7 bases from J, with 9 bases in between. Germline V gene sequence: CDR1 MNHNS, CDR2 SASEGT. The chain's CDR3 is CASSLGAEQYF. The CDR3 bases are TGTGCCAGCAGTCTAGGTGCTGAGCAGTACTTC.

This clone appeared a few times. The chain recombines TRBV9 with TRBJ2-5; 7 bases are a match to TRBD1. The V and J ends lost 0 bases and 4 bases, in that order; junction bases with no gene match: 9. Germline CDR1 reads SGDLS; CDR2 reads YYNGEE. This CDR3 region has 16 residues. The DNA of the CDR3 is TGTGCCAGCAGCGTAGAATCGAAAGGGACAGCAGAGACCCAGTACTTC. Its translation is CASSVESKGTAETQYF.

The chain employs TRBV6-6 and TRBJ2-7, with 9 bases lining up with TRBD2. Germline loops: CDR1 MNHNY, CDR2 SVGAGI (reference sequence). The length of the CDR3 is 15 residues. V shed 0 bases, J shed 1 base, and the junction held 1 base outside the gene matches. The CDR3 coding sequence is TGTGCCAGCAGTTACTCTCTAGCGGGATCCTACGAGCAGTACTTC. It is translated as CASSYSLAGSYEQYF.

This clone was detected a few times. The chain couples TRBV7-8 to TRBJ1-2; D is perhaps TRBD1 (6 bases). Trimming took 5 bases from V and 4 from J, leaving 20 bases between them. This CDR3 comprises 16 residues. CDR1 and CDR2 (germline): SGHVS, FQNEAQ. CDR3 amino acids: CASSERRDTLTYGYTF. CDR3 nucleotides: TGTGCCAGCAGCGAACGACGGGACACGCTGACCTATGGCTACACCTTC.

This clone came up a few times. The chain has TRBV2 and TRBJ2-7; possibly TRBD1 or TRBD2 for D (5 bases each). The V end was cut by 5 bases, the J end by 3 bases, with 17 bases between. The CDR3 spans 15 residues. Germline CDR1 SNHLY, CDR2 FYNNEI. For the CDR3, the DNA is TGTGCCAGCAGTCCTTTCCGGGACGGATTCTACGAGCAGTACTTC. This gives the protein CASSPFRDGFYEQYF.

The V gene is TRBV19, the J gene TRBJ1-2; D gene unclear. Trimming pared 3 bases from V and 8 bases from J, leaving 13 bases between. The CDR3 spans 13 residues. From germline, CDR1 is LNHDA and CDR2 SQIVND (reference sequence). The CDR3 sequence is CASSIPGLKGYTF. CDR3 in DNA: TGTGCCAGTAGTATCCCTGGACTAAAGGGCTACACCTTC.

This rearrangement joins TRBV6-5 to TRBJ1-3, with 8 bases identical to TRBD1. Germline V gene lookup returns CDR1 MNHEY and CDR2 SVGAGI. J was trimmed by 3 bases and V by 5 bases; bases with no gene match: 6. CDR3 length: 15 residues. The CDR3 spells CASSHTGQGGNTIYF. Here the CDR3 DNA reads TGTGCCAGCAGTCACACCGGACAGGGTGGAAACACCATATATTTT.

V usage is TRBV4-1 and J usage is TRBJ1-5; 9 nucleotides agree with TRBD1. The junction had 5 bases not matched to a gene; V was cut back by 4 bases and J by 4 bases. The CDR3 covers 15 residues. CDR1 and CDR2 from the germline V gene are MGHRA and YSYEKL. Written as DNA, the CDR3 is TGCGCCAGCAGCCCGGGGGACAGGGTAAATCAGCCCCAGCATTTT. It yields the protein CASSPGDRVNQPQHF.

The chain joins TRBV7-6 to TRBJ2-3; no clear D gene. Between the trimmed V and J ends, which lost 5 bases and 6 bases, there was a span of 6 bases. Germline V gene sequence: CDR1 SGHVS, CDR2 FNYEAQ. This CDR3 comprises 11 residues. The CDR3: CASSPADTQYF. DNA for the CDR3: TGTGCCAGCAGCCCCGCGGATACGCAGTATTTT.

The V and J genes are TRBV5-4 and TRBJ2-5; D is possibly TRBD1 (5 bases). Germline loops: CDR1 SGHNT, CDR2 YYREEE (reference sequence). This CDR3 comprises 14 residues. Trimming took off 4 bases at V and 5 bases at J, with 15 bases between the two ends. The CDR3 DNA reads as TGTGCCAGCAGCCTCAAACAGGAAGTGGAGACCCAGTACTTC. Translated, it gives CASSLKQEVETQYF. Looking up the rest from reference TRBV5-4 and TRBJ2-5 gives the full variable domain: ETGVTQSPTHLIKTRGQQVTLRCSSQSGHNTVSWYQQALGQGPQFIFQYYREEENGRGNFPPRFSGLQFPNYSSELNVNALELDDSALYLCASSLKQEVETQYFGPGTRLLVL.

In DNA form, the CDR3 reads TGTGCCAGCTCATCTCCCGGACAGACGAACACTGAAGCTTTCTTT. It translates to CASSSPGQTNTEAFF. This chain connects TRBV6-5 to TRBJ1-1, with a possible D match to TRBD1 (6 bases). V dropped 8 bases and J dropped 1 base, with 17 bases sitting between them. The CDR3 spans 15 residues. CDR1 is MNHEY and CDR2 is SVGAGI in the germline V gene.